This TCR beta chain was identified in a study of tumor and adjacent non-tumor tissue in lung cancer. This clonotype was picked up many times. Its cognate antigen is unknown. Study findings and constraints: Tumor tissue had significantly higher TCR diversity than normal lung. Top 100 clones took a larger repertoire share in normal lung.

A modified ARM-PCR protocol with three rounds of nested PCR amplified TCRbeta. MiXCR, run by TCRdb on the multiplex PCR reads, gives a single entry per CDR3 protein. This table has fewer than 80,000 distinct CDR3 sequences, about two thirds appearing once. No cell sorting was done before RNA was extracted from the tissue. CDR3 size: 16 residues. V gave up 4 bases and J gave up 6 bases; unmatched junction bases: 10. This chain uses TRBV12-3 or TRBV12-4 with TRBJ2-3, with TRBD2 matching 10 bases. Sequenced input: lung tumor tissue. This receptor was obtained from a woman aged 70-85 years with non-small cell lung cancer. CDR3 in amino acids: CASSSGLAELKDTQYF. CDR3 nucleotides: TGTGCCAGCAGTTCCGGACTAGCGGAGCTCAAGGATACGCAGTATTTT.